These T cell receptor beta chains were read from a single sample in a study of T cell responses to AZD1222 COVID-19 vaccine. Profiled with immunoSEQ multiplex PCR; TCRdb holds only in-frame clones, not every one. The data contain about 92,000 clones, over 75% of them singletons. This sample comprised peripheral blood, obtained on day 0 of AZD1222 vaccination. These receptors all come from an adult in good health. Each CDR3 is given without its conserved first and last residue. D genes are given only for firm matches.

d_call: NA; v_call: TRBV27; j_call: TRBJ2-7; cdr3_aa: ASSLLGQGNEQY
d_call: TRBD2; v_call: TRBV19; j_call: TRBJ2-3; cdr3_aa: ASSLAVGMDTQY
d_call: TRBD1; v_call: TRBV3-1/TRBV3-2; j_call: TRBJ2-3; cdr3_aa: ASSQERRRGTGSTDTQY
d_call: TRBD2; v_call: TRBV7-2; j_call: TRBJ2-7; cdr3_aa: ASSSTSGTSGFYEQY
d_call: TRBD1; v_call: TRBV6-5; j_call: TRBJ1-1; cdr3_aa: ASTVGQYTEAF
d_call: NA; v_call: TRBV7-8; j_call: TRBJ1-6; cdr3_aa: ASSSEGWTFNSPLH
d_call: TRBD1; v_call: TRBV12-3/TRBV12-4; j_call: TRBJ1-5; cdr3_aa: ASSSTGVQPQH
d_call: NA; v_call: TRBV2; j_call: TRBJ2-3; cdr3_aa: ASSEGERGSGTDTQY
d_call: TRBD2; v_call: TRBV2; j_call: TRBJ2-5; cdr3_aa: ASNSGGLQETQY
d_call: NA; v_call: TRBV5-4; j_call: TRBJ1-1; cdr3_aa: ASTKTGHPNTEAF
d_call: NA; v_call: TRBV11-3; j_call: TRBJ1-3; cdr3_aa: ASSQQGSSGNTIY
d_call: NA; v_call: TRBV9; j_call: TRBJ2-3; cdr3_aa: ASSATGRLTDTQY
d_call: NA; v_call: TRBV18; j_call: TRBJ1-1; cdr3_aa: ASSPQGPNTEAF
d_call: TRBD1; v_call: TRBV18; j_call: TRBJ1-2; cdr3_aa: ASSPGTGQGASYGYT
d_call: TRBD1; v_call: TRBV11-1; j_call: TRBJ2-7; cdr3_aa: ASSLASGTGAPY
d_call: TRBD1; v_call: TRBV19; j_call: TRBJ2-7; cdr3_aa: ASSGRTGTYEQY
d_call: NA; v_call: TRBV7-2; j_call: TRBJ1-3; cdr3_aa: ASSQNRQVSGNTIY
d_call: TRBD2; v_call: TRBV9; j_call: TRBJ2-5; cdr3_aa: ASSVVSGMFETQY
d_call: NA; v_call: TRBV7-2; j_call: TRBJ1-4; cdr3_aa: ASSVGTAGGRLF
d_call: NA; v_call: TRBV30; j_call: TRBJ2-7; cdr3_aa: AWTDSLYEQY
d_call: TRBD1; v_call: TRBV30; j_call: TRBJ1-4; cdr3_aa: AWSTTGVRGEKLF
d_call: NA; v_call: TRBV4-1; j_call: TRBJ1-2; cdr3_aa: ASSQDGAPHGGYGYT
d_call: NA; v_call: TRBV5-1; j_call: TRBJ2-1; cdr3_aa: ASSLDLSNEQF
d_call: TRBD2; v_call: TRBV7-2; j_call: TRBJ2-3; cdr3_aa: ASSFAPSGGADTQY
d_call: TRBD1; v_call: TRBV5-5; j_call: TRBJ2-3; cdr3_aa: ASSRQGPTDTQY
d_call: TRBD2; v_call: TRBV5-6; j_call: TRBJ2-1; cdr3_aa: ASSLVAGVYNEQF
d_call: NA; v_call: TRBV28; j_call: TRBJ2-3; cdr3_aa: ASSFLQGTDTQY
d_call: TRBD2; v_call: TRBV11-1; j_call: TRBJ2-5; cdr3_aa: ASSLLGLAGPETQY
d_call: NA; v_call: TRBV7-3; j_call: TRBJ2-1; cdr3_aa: ASSSFGHARDEQF
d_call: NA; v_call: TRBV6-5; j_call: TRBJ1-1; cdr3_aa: ASSWVTEAF
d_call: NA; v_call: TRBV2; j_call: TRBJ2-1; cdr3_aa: ASSDYERGEQF
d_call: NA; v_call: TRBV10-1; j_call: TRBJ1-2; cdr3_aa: ASPRAGRGFYGYT